The 30 T cell receptor beta chains given below trace back to one sample, sequenced in a study of patients and donors after allogeneic stem cell transplantation. TCRdb independently ran MiXCR on the RT-PCR reads; one entry per CDR3 protein. The table has about 110,000 distinct CDR3 sequences, 35% seen once. The material sequenced was blood, either unsorted or a sorted T cell fraction (not recorded which). These receptors originate from a human donor who was either an allogeneic HSCT recipient or a stem cell or donor lymphocyte infusion donor (not recorded which). It is not recorded whose cells these are; they may come from a transplant donor.

This clonotype was detected a few times. V is TRBV29-1 and J is TRBJ2-3; D not certain. Germline V gene data show CDR1 as SQVTM and CDR2 as ANQGSEA. This CDR3 is 9 amino acids long. Trimming pared 4 bases from V and 5 bases from J, leaving 1 base between. The CDR3 DNA reads as TGCAGCGTTGGAGATACGCAGTATTTT. Translated: CSVGDTQYF.

This chain links TRBV5-1 with TRBJ2-1; D call uncertain. Trimming removed 4 bases from V and 4 bases from J, with 15 bases in between. This CDR3 spans 15 amino acids. Germline assignment: CDR1 SGHRS and CDR2 YFSETQ. CDR3 nucleotide sequence: TGCGCCAGCAGCGCGAACGGAGTGAGTTACAATGAGCAGTTCTTC. Protein sequence: CASSANGVSYNEQFF.

The chain couples TRBV7-2 to TRBJ2-5, with a weak D call TRBD2 (6 bases). Germline-derived CDR1 and CDR2 are SGHTA and FQGNSA. The ends were cut back, 2 bases at V and 5 bases at J, with 9 bases in the middle. The CDR3 runs 13 residues. CDR3 amino acids: CASSLREEETQYF. CDR3 DNA: TGTGCCAGCAGCTTAAGGGAGGAGGAGACCCAGTACTTC.

This clonotype was picked up a small number of times. This chain links TRBV7-9 with TRBJ2-5; D might be TRBD2 (7 bases). Germline assignment: CDR1 SEHNR and CDR2 FQNEAQ (reference sequence). V was pared by 8 bases and J by 4 bases, with 17 bases between. The CDR3 consists of 14 residues. CDR3 amino acids: CASGLVDSGETQYF. The CDR3 nucleotides are TGTGCCAGCGGACTAGTGGACAGCGGAGAGACCCAGTACTTC.

This clonotype was recorded only once. V gene TRBV4-2 combines with J gene TRBJ2-7; 10 bases match TRBD2. J lost 4 bases, V lost 6 bases, and 9 bases had no gene match. The CDR3 runs 15 residues. CDR1 LGHNA and CDR2 YNFKEQ come from the germline V gene. The CDR3 coding sequence is TGTGCCAGCAGACTCGGACTAGCGGAGACTTACGAGCAGTACTTC. Residues: CASRLGLAETYEQYF.

CDR3 amino acids: CASRGKSGRDYEQYF. The CDR3 bases are TGTGCCAGCAGGGGGAAGAGCGGGAGGGACTACGAGCAGTACTTC. J is TRBJ2-7 and V is TRBV6-6; 10 positions agree with TRBD2. Trimming at V came to 6 bases and at J to 3 bases, leaving 8 bases not matched to a gene. The CDR3 is made up of 15 amino acids. Germline V gives CDR1 MNHNY, CDR2 SVGAGI (reference sequence).

For the CDR3, the DNA is TGTGCCAGCAGTTTATTTTGGGGGAGTCGGAACACTGAAGCTTTCTTT. Protein sequence: CASSLFWGSRNTEAFF. The rearrangement joins TRBV28 to TRBJ1-1; D is perhaps TRBD1 (5 bases). The CDR3 totals 16 residues. Trimming cost V 1 base and J 1 base, with 13 bases left between them. The germline gives CDR1 MDHEN, CDR2 SYDVKM.

The chain carries TRBV29-1 and TRBJ1-1; D gene ambiguous. The germline gives CDR1 SQVTM, CDR2 ANQGSEA. The CDR3 has 16 residues. With 0 bases removed from V and 3 bases from J, the gap between germline ends came to 17 bases. Written as DNA, the CDR3 is TGCAGCGTTGAAGATATAGGGTTCGTCACGGACACTGAAGCTTTCTTT. Protein product: CSVEDIGFVTDTEAFF.

The chain recombines TRBV5-1 with TRBJ1-2, with a weak D call TRBD1 (6 bases). Trimming took 3 bases from V and 3 from J, leaving 9 bases between them. The length of the CDR3 is 13 residues. The germline gives CDR1 SGHRS, CDR2 YFSETQ. Written as DNA, the CDR3 is TGCGCCAGCAGCTGGGGGGCAGACTATGGCTACACCTTC. Encoded protein: CASSWGADYGYTF. The entire variable domain, with the rest obtained from reference TRBV5-1 and TRBJ1-2, is as follows: KAGVTQTPRYLIKTRGQQVTLSCSPISGHRSVSWYQQTPGQGLQFLFEYFSETQRNKGNFPGRFSGRQFSNSRSEMNVSTLELGDSALYLCASSWGADYGYTFGSGTRLTVV.

V usage is TRBV9 and J usage is TRBJ1-4; possibly TRBD1 for D (5 bases). CDR1 is SGDLS and CDR2 is YYNGEE in the germline V gene. CDR3 length: 15 residues. Trimming took off 4 bases at V and 8 bases at J, with 18 bases between the two ends. The CDR3 loop is CASSTRGNSLEKLFF. The DNA of the CDR3 is TGTGCCAGCAGCACCCGGGGCAACAGCTTGGAAAAACTGTTTTTT.

This clonotype is medium-sized (0.01 to 0.1%). This chain links TRBV20-1 with TRBJ1-5; TRBD1 agrees at 8 bases. V shed 3 bases, J shed 2 bases, and the junction held 3 bases outside the gene matches. The CDR3 spans 14 residues. Per germline, CDR1 DFQATT and CDR2 SNEGSKA (reference sequence). The CDR3 sequence: CSARRTGRNQPQHF. The CDR3 DNA is TGCAGTGCTAGGCGGACAGGGCGCAATCAGCCCCAGCATTTT.

The chain couples TRBV2 to TRBJ2-1; D is ambiguous. This CDR3 has 14 amino acids. The germline V gene has CDR1 SNHLY and CDR2 FYNNEI. Trimming took off 2 bases at V and 3 bases at J, with 8 bases between the two ends. CDR3 bases: TGTGCCAGCAGTGAACTCACTGGCTACAATGAGCAGTTCTTC. Protein: CASSELTGYNEQFF. Full variable domain (outside the CDR3, taken from reference TRBV2 and TRBJ2-1): EPEVTQTPSHQVTQMGQEVILRCVPISNHLYFYWYRQILGQKVEFLVSFYNNEISEKSEIFDDQFSVERPDGSNFTLKIRSTKLEDSAMYFCASSELTGYNEQFFGPGTRLTVL.

The sample holds a few counts of this clonotype. V gene TRBV7-2 combines with J gene TRBJ1-6; D gene uncertain. Germline V lookup: CDR1 SGHTA, CDR2 FQGNSA. CDR3 length: 13 residues. V lost 1 base and J lost 9, with 7 bases in between. In nucleotides, the CDR3 is TGTGCCAGCAGCTTAGGTCGGGTTTCACCCCTCCACTTT. It translates to CASSLGRVSPLHF.

This clonotype showed up just once. CDR3 nucleotides: TGTGCCAGCAGTGAGTACGAGCAGTACTTC. Protein sequence: CASSEYEQYF. The chain employs TRBV2 and TRBJ2-7; D remains unclear. The V and J ends lost 3 bases and 4 bases respectively, with 1 base between them. Germline V gene data show CDR1 as SNHLY and CDR2 as FYNNEI. The CDR3 is made up of 10 amino acids.

This clonotype was observed a handful of times. V and J are TRBV27 and TRBJ1-1; a weak D match, TRBD1 (5 bases). Germline assignment: CDR1 MNHEY and CDR2 SMNVEV (reference sequence). There are 15 residues in the CDR3. V dropped 3 bases and J dropped 2 bases, with 13 bases sitting between them. The CDR3 loop reads CASSLRGGINTEAFF. CDR3 DNA: TGTGCCAGCAGTTTGCGGGGGGGTATAAACACTGAAGCTTTCTTT.

Ten or more counts support this clonotype. The J gene is TRBJ1-1, the V gene TRBV20-1; D is ambiguous. The germline V and J ends were trimmed by 6 bases and 1 base, with 21 bases remaining between them. Germline V gene data show CDR1 as DFQATT and CDR2 as SNEGSKA (reference sequence). This CDR3 has 16 residues. The CDR3 region has the DNA TGCAGTGCCCCACCCTCTAATGGACGGCAGAACACTGAAGCTTTCTTT. Translated: CSAPPSNGRQNTEAFF.

The chain recombines TRBV30 with TRBJ1-1, with D perhaps TRBD1 (6 bases). Looked up from germline, CDR1 is GTSNPN and CDR2 is SVGIG (reference sequence). The CDR3 contains 15 residues. Between the trimmed V and J ends, which lost 2 bases and 3 bases, there was a span of 16 bases. The CDR3 nucleotides are TGTGCCTGGAGTTTTTGGTCCGGGGGCGACACTGAAGCTTTCTTT. Its translation is CAWSFWSGGDTEAFF.

This sequence joins TRBV20-1 and TRBJ1-6, with TRBD1 matching over 9 bases. The germline V gene has CDR1 DFQATT and CDR2 SNEGSKA (reference sequence). The CDR3 runs 14 residues. Trimming at V came to 3 bases and at J to 10 bases, leaving 7 bases not matched to a gene. The CDR3 protein is CSASVGQGRSPLHF. In nucleotides, the CDR3 is TGCAGTGCTAGTGTGGGACAGGGAAGGTCACCCCTCCACTTT.

This clonotype was detected only a few times. V and J are TRBV6-2 or TRBV6-3 and TRBJ1-1; D is unresolved. In germline, CDR1 is MNHEY, CDR2 SVGEGT. There are 15 residues in the CDR3. The V gene lost 6 bases and the J gene lost 6 bases, with 20 bases spanning the gap. The CDR3: CASRQLWTDSSEAFF. CDR3 bases: TGTGCCAGCAGACAACTCTGGACGGATTCGTCTGAAGCTTTCTTT.

The genes are TRBV6-6 and TRBJ1-2, with D possibly TRBD1 on 5 matching bases. Trimming shortened V by 0 bases and J by 5 bases, and 25 bases separated the two germline ends. CDR1 is MNHNY and CDR2 is SVGAGI in the germline V gene (reference sequence). This CDR3 spans 19 amino acids. CDR3 sequence (DNA): TGTGCCAGCAGTTACTCGGTCCTCAGGGCGACTCGAGACGGTTATGGCTACACCTTC. Translating it yields CASSYSVLRATRDGYGYTF.

V and J are TRBV15 and TRBJ1-3; 7 bases fit TRBD1. V gave up 3 bases and J gave up 9 bases; unmatched junction bases: 14. Germline assignment: CDR1 LNHNV and CDR2 YYDKDF (reference sequence). This CDR3 has 16 residues. The DNA for the CDR3 is TGTGCCACCAGCAGCGGAGGGACAGCTGAAAGCGGCACCATATATTTT. This encodes CATSSGGTAESGTIYF.

There are a few counts of this clonotype. CDR3 DNA sequence: TGTGCCAGCATTCGAGACAGGGGGCGTAATCAGCCCCAGCATTTT. This gives the protein CASIRDRGRNQPQHF. The chain links TRBV2 to TRBJ1-5; 10 nucleotides match TRBD1. Germline trimming cut 7 bases from V and 4 bases from J; bases unmatched to any gene: 7. The CDR3 has 15 residues. Germline V CDR1 and CDR2: SNHLY, FYNNEI.

The rearrangement links TRBV28 to TRBJ2-4; D uncertain. This CDR3 spans 16 amino acids. The V end was cut by 5 bases, the J end by 0 bases, with 14 bases between. Germline CDR1 is MDHEN and CDR2 is SYDVKM. The CDR3 bases are TGTGCCAGCAGTCCCATGGGTCACCAAGCCAAAAACATTCAGTACTTC. It yields the protein CASSPMGHQAKNIQYF.

The chain recombines TRBV20-1 with TRBJ2-1, with a weak D call TRBD2 (5 bases). Looked up from germline, CDR1 is DFQATT and CDR2 is SNEGSKA (reference sequence). V was trimmed by 5 bases and J by 3 bases, leaving 11 bases between them. This CDR3 contains 13 residues. The DNA of the CDR3 is TGCAGTGCTCGACTACCCGACTACAATGAGCAGTTCTTC. Translated, it gives CSARLPDYNEQFF.

The rearrangement uses TRBV12-3 or TRBV12-4 and TRBJ2-5; weak D call: TRBD1 (5 bases). With 5 bases removed from V and 9 bases from J, the gap between germline ends came to 16 bases. This CDR3 has 13 amino acids. This CDR3 is CASSVQGEWAQYF. Here the CDR3 DNA reads TGTGCCAGCAGTGTCCAGGGTGAATGGGCCCAGTACTTC.

The chain is built from TRBV5-1 and TRBJ2-3; 11 bases match TRBD2. The CDR3 consists of 18 residues. Germline lookup yields CDR1 SGHRS and CDR2 YFSETQ. V shed 0 bases, J shed 2 bases, and the junction held 8 bases outside the gene matches. The CDR3 coding sequence is TGCGCCAGCAGCTTGGCCTGGCTAGCGGGAGGTCACACAGATACGCAGTATTTT. This translates into CASSLAWLAGGHTDTQYF.

This chain uses TRBV4-3 with TRBJ1-2; D is possibly TRBD1 (5 bases). Germline CDR1 reads LGHNA; CDR2 reads YSLEER. This CDR3 is built from 15 residues. V gave up 1 base and J gave up 3 bases, with 12 bases separating them. The CDR3 DNA follows: TGCGCCAGCAGCCAAGGTTTAAGGGGAGACTATGGCTACACCTTC. The encoded protein is CASSQGLRGDYGYTF.

The chain links TRBV30 to TRBJ2-7; D assignment may be TRBD1 or TRBD2 (6 bases each). The CDR3 is 13 amino acids. Per germline, CDR1 GTSNPN and CDR2 SVGIG (reference sequence). Trimming took off 6 bases at V and 3 bases at J, with 15 bases between the two ends. CDR3 nucleotides: TGTGCCTGTGAGGGGGGACTCCTCTACGAGCAGTACTTC. Residues: CACEGGLLYEQYF.

The CDR3 region is CASSPGLAGAKNIQYF. DNA of the CDR3: TGTGCCAGCAGCCCCGGACTAGCGGGAGCCAAAAACATTCAGTACTTC. The chain employs TRBV9 and TRBJ2-4; 11 positions match TRBD2. This CDR3 is 16 amino acids long. The germline gives CDR1 SGDLS, CDR2 YYNGEE. With 4 bases clipped from V and 0 bases from J, the junction kept 3 bases outside the gene matches. Based on the CDR3 plus reference TRBV9 and TRBJ2-4, the full variable domain is DSGVTQTPKHLITATGQRVTLRCSPRSGDLSVYWYQQSLDQGLQFLIQYYNGEERAKGNILERFSAQQFPDLHSELNLSSLELGDSALYFCASSPGLAGAKNIQYFGAGTRLSVL.

This clonotype was counted ten times or more. The V and J genes are TRBV18 and TRBJ1-1, with D unclear. Per the germline V gene, CDR1 is KGHSH and CDR2 is LQKENI. This CDR3 has 12 amino acids. Deletions cut 2 bases from V and 1 base from J, with 2 bases between. The CDR3 loop is CASSPGNTEAFF. The CDR3 DNA reads TGTGCCAGCTCACCAGGGAACACTGAAGCTTTCTTT.